This T cell receptor beta chain was found in a study of OX40 agonist ivuxolimab in advanced cancers. The length of the CDR3 is 12 residues. Trimming stripped 0 bases from V and 7 bases from J, with 9 bases between. In germline, CDR1 is GTSNPN, CDR2 SVGIG (reference sequence). Assay used: immunoSEQ multiplex PCR; TCRdb lists only in-frame clones, some missing. The table records 70,000 to 90,000 clones, over 70% of them present only once. The TCR sequence derives from an adult with an advanced solid tumor such as melanoma, head and neck, liver or kidney cancer. This chain joins TRBV30 and TRBJ1-2; D call uncertain. Material: CD4+ or CD8+ T cells sorted from blood, obtained in a trial of the OX40 agonist ivuxolimab. CDR3 nucleotide sequence: TGTGCCTGGAGTGTACCCCGGGTTGGCTACACCTTC. Protein product: CAWSVPRVGYTF.